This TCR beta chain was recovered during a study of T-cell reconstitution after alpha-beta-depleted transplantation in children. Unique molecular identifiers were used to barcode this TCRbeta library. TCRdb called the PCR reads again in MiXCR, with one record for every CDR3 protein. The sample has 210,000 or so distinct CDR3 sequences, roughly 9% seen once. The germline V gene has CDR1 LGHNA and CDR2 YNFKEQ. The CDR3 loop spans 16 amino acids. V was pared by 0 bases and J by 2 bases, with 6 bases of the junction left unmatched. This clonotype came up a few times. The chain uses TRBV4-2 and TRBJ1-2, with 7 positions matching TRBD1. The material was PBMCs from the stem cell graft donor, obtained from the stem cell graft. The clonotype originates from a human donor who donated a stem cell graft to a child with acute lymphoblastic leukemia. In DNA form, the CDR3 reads TGTGCCAGCAGCCAAGAAGGGGGACAGAAGAACTATGGCTACACCTTC. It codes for CASSQEGGQKNYGYTF.